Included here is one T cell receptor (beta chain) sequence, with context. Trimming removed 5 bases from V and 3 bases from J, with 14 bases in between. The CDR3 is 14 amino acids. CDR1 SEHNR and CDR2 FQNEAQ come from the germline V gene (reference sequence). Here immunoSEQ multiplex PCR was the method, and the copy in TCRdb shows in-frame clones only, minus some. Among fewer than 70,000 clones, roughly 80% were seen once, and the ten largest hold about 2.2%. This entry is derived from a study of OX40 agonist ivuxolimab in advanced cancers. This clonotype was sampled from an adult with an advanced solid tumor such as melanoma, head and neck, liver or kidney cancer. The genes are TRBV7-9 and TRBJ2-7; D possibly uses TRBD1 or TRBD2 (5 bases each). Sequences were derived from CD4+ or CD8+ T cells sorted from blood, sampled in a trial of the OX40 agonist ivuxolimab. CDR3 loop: CASSPRDGVYEQYF. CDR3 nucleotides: TGTGCCAGCAGCCCCCGGGACGGAGTCTACGAGCAGTACTTC. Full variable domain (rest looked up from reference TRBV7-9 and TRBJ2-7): DTGVSQNPRHKITKRGQNVTFRCDPISEHNRLYWYRQTLGQGPEFLTYFQNEAQLEKSRLLSDRFSAERPKGSFSTLEIQRTEQGDSAMYLCASSPRDGVYEQYFGPGTRLTVT.